Below, 17 T cell receptor beta chains from the same sample are listed, as sequenced in a study of T cell responses to AZD1222 COVID-19 vaccine. Some clones are missing from TCRdb's copy, which holds only in-frame ones; the method was immunoSEQ multiplex PCR. The table shows some 110,000 clones, with approximately 88% occurring only once. The source material was peripheral blood, sampled on day 0 of AZD1222 vaccination. The receptors were gathered from an adult in good health.

The V call is TRBV10-3, the J call TRBJ2-7, with 10 bases matching TRBD2. CDR3 size: 16 residues. The J segment lost 2 bases and the V segment lost 5 bases, leaving 9 bases of the junction unmatched. Germline V gene lookup returns CDR1 ENHRY and CDR2 SYGVKD. CDR3 sequence reads: CAISSGGACGAYEQYF. CDR3 nucleotides: TGTGCCATCAGTAGCGGGGGGGCGTGCGGGGCCTACGAGCAGTACTTC.

The V gene is TRBV5-8, the J gene TRBJ2-7; 8 nucleotides align to TRBD1. This CDR3 has 15 residues. J was trimmed by 6 bases and V by 0 bases; bases with no gene match: 8. Germline V lookup: CDR1 SGHTS, CDR2 YDEGEE. The CDR3 loop is CASSLAWQGAIEQYF. In DNA, the CDR3 is TGTGCCAGCAGCTTGGCCTGGCAGGGGGCTATCGAGCAGTACTTC.

CDR3 amino acids: CASSPGPAGTGDGEQYF. The CDR3 coding sequence is TGCGCCAGCAGCCCGGGGCCTGCCGGGACAGGGGACGGCGAGCAGTACTTC. The chain uses TRBV5-1 and TRBJ2-7; 10 nucleotides match TRBD1. V lost 4 bases and J lost 6; bases outside the gene matches: 16. The CDR3 loop spans 17 amino acids. CDR1 is SGHRS and CDR2 is YFSETQ in the germline V gene.

V gene TRBV4-1 combines with J gene TRBJ2-2; D is perhaps TRBD1 or TRBD2 (5 bases each). The CDR3 totals 17 residues. Germline V gene data show CDR1 as MGHRA and CDR2 as YSYEKL. V shed 0 bases and J shed 6 bases, with 17 bases lying between them. As DNA, the CDR3 is TGCGCCAGCAGCCAAGAAGTTGGGACCCTGGGGGCCGGGGAGCTGTTTTTT. This gives the protein CASSQEVGTLGAGELFF.

The chain carries TRBV6-5 and TRBJ1-2; tentative D call: TRBD1 (5 bases). Germline V CDR1 and CDR2: MNHEY, SVGAGI. The length of the CDR3 is 14 residues. Trimming stripped 3 bases from V and 5 bases from J, with 13 bases between. CDR3 amino acids: CASSYSLGVYGYTF. DNA of the CDR3: TGTGCCAGCAGTTATTCGTTGGGGGTTTATGGCTACACCTTC.

The V and J genes are TRBV5-1 and TRBJ2-1; maybe TRBD1 (6 bases). Looked up from germline, CDR1 is SGHRS and CDR2 is YFSETQ. The CDR3 consists of 12 residues. V shed 4 bases and J shed 13 bases, with 15 bases lying between them. CDR3 sequence: CASSAPPGHQFF. CDR3 coding DNA: TGCGCCAGCAGCGCGCCCCCGGGACATCAGTTCTTC.

The rearrangement links TRBV29-1 to TRBJ2-7; D not resolved. The ends were cut back, 4 bases at V and 4 bases at J, with 11 bases in the middle. Germline V lookup: CDR1 SQVTM, CDR2 ANQGSEA. The CDR3 has 12 residues. This CDR3 is CSVARDRYEQYF. The CDR3 DNA is TGCAGCGTTGCCCGAGATCGATACGAGCAGTACTTC.

A word on this clone: Because the CDR3's place on the DNA is in doubt, the DNA is left out and the CDR3 is given as listed by TCRdb. The rearrangement uses TRBV3-1 (or the pseudogene TRBV3-2) and TRBJ1-1; no check of the table's D call, TRBD1, against the DNA was made. Per germline, CDR1 LGHDT and CDR2 YNNKEL (reference sequence). The CDR3 numbers 14 amino acids, ends counted. This CDR3 reads CASSFGQGLTEAFF.

The rearrangement joins TRBV19 to TRBJ2-7; TRBD1 matches at 7 bases. The germline V gene has CDR1 LNHDA and CDR2 SQIVND (reference sequence). This CDR3 region has 14 residues. The ends lost 6 bases at V and 4 bases at J; junction bases unmatched: 9. CDR3 sequence reads: CASSYGTDLYEQYF. CDR3 sequence (DNA): TGTGCCAGTAGCTACGGGACAGATCTATACGAGCAGTACTTC.

The chain couples TRBV28 to TRBJ2-7; a weak D match, TRBD1 (7 bases). V lost 3 bases to trimming and J lost 4 bases, with 16 bases between them. CDR3 length equals 15 residues. Looked up from germline, CDR1 is MDHEN and CDR2 is SYDVKM. In DNA, the CDR3 is TGTGCCAGCAGTTTTAGGGGGGACAGCAGTTACGAGCAGTACTTC. It specifies CASSFRGDSSYEQYF. Full variable domain (remainder filled in from reference TRBV28 and TRBJ2-7): DVKVTQSSRYLVKRTGEKVFLECVQDMDHENMFWYRQDPGLGLRLIYFSYDVKMKEKGDIPEGYSVSREKKERFSLILESASTNQTSMYLCASSFRGDSSYEQYFGPGTRLTVT.

In its sample, this clone was seen a few times. This chain joins TRBV29-1 and TRBJ2-5; the D gene could be TRBD1 or TRBD2 (5 bases each). The germline V and J ends were trimmed by 4 bases and 5 bases, with 11 bases remaining between them. Per the germline V gene, CDR1 is SQVTM and CDR2 is ANQGSEA. The CDR3 has 12 amino acids. CDR3 sequence: CSVVGGSETQYF. The CDR3 DNA follows: TGCAGCGTTGTTGGGGGAAGTGAGACCCAGTACTTC.

The chain combines TRBV19 with TRBJ1-1; 8 nucleotides line up with TRBD1. The CDR3 runs 15 residues. J was trimmed by 3 bases and V by 6 bases; bases with no gene match: 9. Germline lookup yields CDR1 LNHDA and CDR2 SQIVND (reference sequence). CDR3 region: CASSQYRGLDTEAFF. In DNA, the CDR3 is TGTGCCAGTAGCCAATACAGGGGGTTGGACACTGAAGCTTTCTTT.

The CDR3 loop is CASSLRGPTISGYTF. CDR3 DNA: TGTGCCAGCAGCTTACGTGGTCCCACTATTAGTGGCTACACCTTC. V is TRBV7-2 and J is TRBJ1-2; D remains unclear. V gave up 2 bases and J gave up 7 bases, with 17 bases separating them. The CDR3 covers 15 residues. The germline CDR1 and CDR2 sequences are SGHTA and FQGNSA.

V gene TRBV10-2 combines with J gene TRBJ1-5; D is possibly TRBD1 (5 bases). Germline V lookup: CDR1 WSHSY, CDR2 SAAADI. V lost 4 bases and J lost 4, with 14 bases in between. The CDR3 spans 15 residues. The CDR3 nucleotides are TGCGCCAGCAGTGCGCGTGGGGACGGTAATCAGCCCCAGCATTTT. Protein sequence: CASSARGDGNQPQHF.

The chain carries TRBV5-1 and TRBJ2-3; D is unresolved. CDR1 is SGHRS and CDR2 is YFSETQ in the germline V gene. The length of the CDR3 is 14 residues. Trimming cost V 0 bases and J 2 bases, with 7 bases left between them. The CDR3: CASSLAGSTDTQYF. The CDR3 DNA reads as TGCGCCAGCAGCTTGGCCGGGTCCACAGATACGCAGTATTTT.

This chain uses TRBV4-2 with TRBJ1-6; 7 bases fit TRBD1. Trimming at V came to 0 bases and at J to 7 bases, leaving 12 bases not matched to a gene. Germline V lookup: CDR1 LGHNA, CDR2 YNFKEQ. This CDR3 spans 18 amino acids. CDR3 sequence: CASSQEGTAVSQNSPLHF. The CDR3 nucleotides are TGTGCCAGCAGCCAAGAGGGGACAGCCGTCTCCCAGAATTCACCCCTCCACTTT.

This clone showed up just a few times. The chain employs TRBV10-3 and TRBJ2-7; maybe TRBD1 (6 bases). V lost 6 bases to trimming and J lost 0 bases, with 9 bases between them. CDR1 is ENHRY and CDR2 is SYGVKD in the germline V gene. This CDR3 contains 13 residues. CDR3 DNA sequence: TGTGCCATCAGGCCGACAGGCTCCTACGAGCAGTACTTC. It encodes CAIRPTGSYEQYF.